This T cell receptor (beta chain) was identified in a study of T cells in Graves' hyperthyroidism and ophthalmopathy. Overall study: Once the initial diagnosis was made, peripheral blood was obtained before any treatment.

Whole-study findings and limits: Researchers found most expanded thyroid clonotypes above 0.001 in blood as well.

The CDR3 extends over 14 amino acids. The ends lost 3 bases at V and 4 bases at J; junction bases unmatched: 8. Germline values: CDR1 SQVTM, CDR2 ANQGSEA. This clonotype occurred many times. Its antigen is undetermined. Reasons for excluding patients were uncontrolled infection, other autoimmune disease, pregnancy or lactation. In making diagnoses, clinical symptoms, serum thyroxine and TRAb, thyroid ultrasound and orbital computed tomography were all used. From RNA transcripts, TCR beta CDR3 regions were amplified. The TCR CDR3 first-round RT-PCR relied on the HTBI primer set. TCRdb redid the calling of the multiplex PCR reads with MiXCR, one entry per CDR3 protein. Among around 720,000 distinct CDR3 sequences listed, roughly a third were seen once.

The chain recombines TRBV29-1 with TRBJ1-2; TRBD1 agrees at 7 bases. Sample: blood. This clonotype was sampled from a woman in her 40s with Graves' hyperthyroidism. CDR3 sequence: CSVDREGQTYGYTF. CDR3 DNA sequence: TGCAGCGTTGACCGGGAGGGACAGACCTATGGCTACACCTTC.